This is a list of T cell receptor beta chains from one sample in a study of T cells in localized non-small cell lung cancer. The assay was immunoSEQ multiplex PCR, and TCRdb's table has in-frame clones only and misses some. The sample includes about 52,000 clones, about 87% seen only once; the top ten take about a sixth. The input for sequencing was PBMCs, taken before any cancer treatment. These receptors all come from a female donor with stage II lung adenocarcinoma. Each CDR3 is given with its conserved first and last residue. The D gene is left open where the match is weak. Some rows have no size entry. The others give once, few or many, or a class for an expanded clone.

TRBD1	-	TRBV19	TRBJ1-6	TGTGCCAGTAGTAAACCGCCGGGACAGGGTTTTTCCCTCCACTTT	CASSKPPGQGFSLHF
-	few	TRBV29-1	TRBJ1-5	TGCAGCGTTGTCACTAGAAAGAATCAGCCCCAGCATTTT	CSVVTRKNQPQHF
TRBD2	-	TRBV5-4	TRBJ2-2	TGTGCCAGCAGATCTAGCGGGGGGGCCCCCGGGGAGCTGTTTTTT	CASRSSGGAPGELFF
-	-	TRBV18	TRBJ1-5	TGTGCCAGCTCACCCTGGGGGGGAGTGGATCAGCCCCAGCATTTT	CASSPWGGVDQPQHF
TRBD1	-	TRBV9	TRBJ2-1	TGTGCCAGCAGCGAAGGGACAGGGGGCACCTTATACAATGAGCAGTTCTTC	CASSEGTGGTLYNEQFF
-	-	TRBV10-3	TRBJ2-5	TGTGCCATCAGTGAGGTAGAAGAGACCCAGTACTTC	CAISEVEETQYF
TRBD2	-	TRBV27	TRBJ2-1	TGTGCCAGCAGCTCAAGCGGGGGGGGGAATGAGCAGTTCTTC	CASSSSGGGNEQFF
TRBD1	-	TRBV18	TRBJ1-4	TGTGCCAGCTCACGAGGGGGCACGTATGAAAAACTGTTTTTT	CASSRGGTYEKLFF
-	-	TRBV5-1	TRBJ2-1	TGCGCCAGCAGCTTGATAGGCAGGGGAGGTCTAGCGAGCAATGAGCAGTTCTTC	CASSLIGRGGLASNEQFF
-	-	TRBV27	TRBJ2-4	TGTGCCAGCAGCATATCTTTTCAAACCCATGACATTCAGTACTTC	CASSISFQTHDIQYF
-	-	TRBV5-1	TRBJ1-2	TGCGCCAGCAGCTTGGCGGCAGAGGGCTATGGCTACACCTTC	CASSLAAEGYGYTF
TRBD1	-	TRBV30	TRBJ1-1	TGTGCCTGGAGTACAGGGGGCGGCACTGAAGCTTTCTTT	CAWSTGGGTEAFF
TRBD1	-	TRBV2	TRBJ1-1	TGTGCCAGCAGGGGGGACAGGGAGACTGAAGCTTTCTTT	CASRGDRETEAFF
-	few	TRBV15	TRBJ2-5	TGTGCCACCAGCAGAGATTCGGGACCCGCCGGGACCCAGTACTTC	CATSRDSGPAGTQYF
-	-	TRBV11-2	TRBJ1-1	TGTGCCAGCAGCTTAGCTGGCGGGGCCAACACTGAAGCTTTCTTT	CASSLAGGANTEAFF
-	-	TRBV5-1	TRBJ2-7	TGCGCCAGCAGCTTGGGACAGAGTTACTACGAGCAGTACTTC	CASSLGQSYYEQYF
-	-	TRBV29-1	TRBJ1-1	TGCAGCGTTGGAAGGCAGACTAACACTGAAGCTTTCTTT	CSVGRQTNTEAFF
-	-	TRBV6-1	TRBJ1-1	TGTGCCAGCAGTGACAGGGCCTCGAACACTGAAGCTTTCTTT	CASSDRASNTEAFF
-	-	TRBV2	TRBJ1-2	TGTGCCAGCAGTGAACTCTTGTTCAGGGAGTTCTATGGCTACACCTTC	CASSELLFREFYGYTF
-	-	TRBV2	TRBJ1-5	TGTGCCATATCAGACAGCTTTAATCAGCCCCAGCATTTT	CAISDSFNQPQHF
-	-	TRBV14	TRBJ1-2	TGTGCCAGCAGCCAAGAGAGGTATTATGGCTACACCTTC	CASSQERYYGYTF
TRBD1	few	TRBV28	TRBJ1-2	TGTGCCAGCAGCGTTACAGGGGGCTCCTATGGCTACACCTTC	CASSVTGGSYGYTF
-	few	TRBV28	TRBJ1-1	TGTGCCAGCGTAACCGGTCAAGCTGAAGCTTTCTTT	CASVTGQAEAFF
-	-	TRBV5-1	TRBJ2-5	TGCGCCAGCAGCTTCCGAGAGACCCAGTACTTC	CASSFRETQYF
TRBD1	few	TRBV2	TRBJ2-1	TGTGCCAGCACCTTGGGACAGTACAATGAGCAGTTCTTC	CASTLGQYNEQFF
TRBD2	-	TRBV4-1	TRBJ2-5	TGCGCCAGCAGCCAGCTGGATCTAGCGGCCAACGGGGAGACCCAGTACTTC	CASSQLDLAANGETQYF
-	-	TRBV6-6	TRBJ2-7	TGTGCCAGCAGTTACTCCTTCCAAGGGATTACCTACGAGCAGTACTTC	CASSYSFQGITYEQYF
TRBD2	-	TRBV4-1	TRBJ2-1	TGCGCCAGCAGCCAAGAATTACGACTAGCGGGGGGGTACAATGAGCAGTTCTTC	CASSQELRLAGGYNEQFF
-	-	TRBV27	TRBJ2-1	TGTGCCAGCAGTTTACATCCTAGCGCGCCCTACAATGAGCAGTTCTTC	CASSLHPSAPYNEQFF
-	-	TRBV27	TRBJ1-2	TGTGCCAGCAGGATGTTCCAGTACTCTGGCTACACCTTC	CASRMFQYSGYTF
TRBD1	-	TRBV10-3	TRBJ1-1	TGTGCCATCAGTGAGTCGAAAAATAGCGGGAGCAGGGGGACATCGGAAGCTTTCTTT	CAISESKNSGSRGTSEAFF
-	once	TRBV20-1	TRBJ2-7	TGCAGTGCTAGAGAGAGCCGCGAGCAGTACTTC	CSARESREQYF
-	-	TRBV18	TRBJ2-2	TGTGCCAGCTCACTACTAGGAGCCAACACCGGGGAGCTGTTTTTT	CASSLLGANTGELFF
-	-	TRBV6-1	TRBJ1-1	TGTGCCAGCACCCTCGTAGGGCGTATCAGAGCTTTCTTT	CASTLVGRIRAFF
TRBD1	-	TRBV5-8	TRBJ2-1	TGTGCCAGCAGAAAGGGACAGCTCTCCTACAATGAGCAGTTCTTC	CASRKGQLSYNEQFF
TRBD1	-	TRBV27	TRBJ2-3	TGTGCCAGCAGTCCCCTGACAGGGGTGGGCACAGATACGCAGTATTTT	CASSPLTGVGTDTQYF
-	-	TRBV30	TRBJ1-4	TGTGCCTGGAGATGGACGGCAGAAAAACTGTTTTTT	CAWRWTAEKLFF
-	once	TRBV7-8	TRBJ1-5	TGTGCCAGCAGCTTAGATCCGGGACCCGGTCAGCCCCAGCATTTT	CASSLDPGPGQPQHF
-	-	TRBV27	TRBJ1-2	TGTGCCAGCAGTTTCCCCGGGCGGCCCTACACCTTC	CASSFPGRPYTF
TRBD1	-	TRBV4-1	TRBJ1-5	TGCGCCAGCAGCCGGGGACAGTACAGCAATCAGCCCCAGCATTTT	CASSRGQYSNQPQHF
-	-	TRBV11-2	TRBJ2-7	TGTGCCAGCAGCTTAGTCCGGGGCTCCTACGAGCAGTACTTC	CASSLVRGSYEQYF
TRBD1	-	TRBV2	TRBJ1-4	TGTGCCAGCAGTGAAAGGCTTCAAAGACAGGGCGGTGAAAAACTGTTTTTT	CASSERLQRQGGEKLFF
-	-	TRBV11-2	TRBJ2-7	TGTGCCAGCAGCCCCCCGGGGGCGGGGAGCTCCTACGAGCAGTACTTC	CASSPPGAGSSYEQYF
TRBD1	-	TRBV19	TRBJ2-7	TGTGCCAGTAGTATTGTTCAGGGGGTAGCCTACGAGCAGTACTTC	CASSIVQGVAYEQYF
-	-	TRBV25-1	TRBJ1-1	TGTGCCAGCAGTGATGTCTTTTTGAACACTGAAGCTTTCTTT	CASSDVFLNTEAFF
-	once	TRBV5-4	TRBJ2-5	TGTGCCAGTGAAAGCGTTGGAGAGACCCAGTACTTC	CASESVGETQYF
-	-	TRBV5-4	TRBJ2-2	TGTGCCAGCAGCCGGGGACTGGCCTCGGGCGGGGAGCTGTTTTTT	CASSRGLASGGELFF
TRBD2	-	TRBV13	TRBJ2-1	TGTGCCAGCAGCTCCCTAGCGGGGGGGCCCCACAATGAGCAGTTCTTC	CASSSLAGGPHNEQFF
TRBD1	-	TRBV7-6	TRBJ1-3	TGTGCCAGCAGCTCGGACAGGGCCATGAACACCATATATTTT	CASSSDRAMNTIYF
-	-	TRBV5-6	TRBJ1-2	TGTGCCAGCACCCTGGGACACCCCAACTATGGCTACACCTTC	CASTLGHPNYGYTF
-	-	TRBV7-3	TRBJ2-2	TGTGCCAGCAGCTTAACCGATGGCACCGGGGAGCTGTTTTTT	CASSLTDGTGELFF
TRBD1	-	TRBV5-1	TRBJ2-1	TGCGCCAGCAGCTGGACTTCAGGGGGCTACAATGAGCAGTTCTTC	CASSWTSGGYNEQFF
-	-	TRBV5-1	TRBJ1-5	TGCGCCAGCAGCCCTGAGGGGGGCAATCAGCCCCAGCATTTT	CASSPEGGNQPQHF
-	-	TRBV4-1	TRBJ2-7	TGCGCCAGCAGCCAAGCGCAGGACTTCTACGAGCAGTACTTC	CASSQAQDFYEQYF
TRBD2	-	TRBV5-1	TRBJ2-1	TGCGCCAGCAGCCATAGAGAGCGGGGGGGAGAAAGTGAGCAGTTCTTC	CASSHRERGGESEQFF
TRBD2	-	TRBV5-4	TRBJ2-1	TGTGCCAGCAGCCTTAGCGGGGGGGCCAACAATGAGCAGTTCTTC	CASSLSGGANNEQFF
-	-	TRBV6-5	TRBJ1-2	TGTGCCAGCAGTTACCAGGGTCGTGGTGGCTACACCTTC	CASSYQGRGGYTF
TRBD2	once	TRBV4-2	TRBJ2-1	TGTGCCAGCAGCCAAGCTAGCGGGGGGGCGGAGATCGTGGGAGAAAATGAGCAGTTCTTC	CASSQASGGAEIVGENEQFF
TRBD1	-	TRBV5-1	TRBJ1-2	TGCGCCAGCAGCCCCCTGACAGGGGCTCAAGGCTACACCTTC	CASSPLTGAQGYTF
-	-	TRBV6-5	TRBJ1-1	TGTGCCAGCAGTTACAGCAGTTCGGGCAGGAACACTGAAGCTTTCTTT	CASSYSSSGRNTEAFF